This T cell receptor (beta chain) came from a study of blood T cell repertoires in COVID-19. In the study's own analysis: By means of reference gene primer amplification, nucleated cell counts were estimated. This table comes from immunoSEQ multiplex PCR, and its TCRdb copy is limited to in-frame clones, with some not included. The V and J calls and clone size are taken from that table; D and trimming were inferred from the DNA. The sample has 130,000 to 150,000 clones, around 83% seen once. The germline V gene has CDR1 KGHSH and CDR2 LQKENI. The V end lost 5 bases, the J end lost 4 bases, and 11 bases lay between the germline ends. This CDR3 has 13 residues.

The clonotype comes from a human donor with acute or convalescent COVID-19. The donor label of this sample is uncertain. Specimen: peripheral blood. The V and J genes are TRBV18 and TRBJ1-2; D not resolved. The CDR3 nucleotides are TGTGCCAGCTCAATAAGGGAGCCCTATGGCTACACCTTC. This sequence encodes CASSIREPYGYTF.